Listed below are T cell receptor beta chains from one sample, sequenced in a study of control samples from healthy donors and cancer patients. The data were produced by immunoSEQ multiplex PCR, yet TCRdb's version contains in-frame clones alone and is incomplete. The sample records roughly 76,000 clones, roughly 94% being singletons. The sequenced material came from blood. The receptors come from a woman younger than 30 in good health. Both conserved end residues are part of each CDR3. Fields, in order: J gene, V gene, clone size, D gene, CDR3 DNA, CDR3 protein. The D gene is left open where the match is weak. The listing skips clone size in some rows; elsewhere it reads once, few, many or a size class.

j_call: TRBJ1-5; v_call: TRBV19; clone_size: NA; d_call: TRBD1; cdr3_nt: TGTGCCAGTAGTTCCCCTTGGACAGGTAGCAATCAGCCCCAGCATTTT; cdr3_aa: CASSSPWTGSNQPQHF
j_call: TRBJ2-1; v_call: TRBV7-6; clone_size: NA; d_call: TRBD2; cdr3_nt: TGTGCCAGCAGCTTACCGACACTAGCGGGAGACAAGAACTACAATGAGCAGTTCTTC; cdr3_aa: CASSLPTLAGDKNYNEQFF
j_call: TRBJ1-4; v_call: TRBV18; clone_size: once; d_call: TRBD1; cdr3_nt: TGTGCCAGCTCTCGGACAGGGACAGAGGGTGAAAAACTGTTTTTT; cdr3_aa: CASSRTGTEGEKLFF
j_call: TRBJ1-2; v_call: TRBV4-2; clone_size: NA; d_call: NA; cdr3_nt: TGTGCCAGCAGCCATGAGCCTAACTATGGCTACACCTTC; cdr3_aa: CASSHEPNYGYTF
j_call: TRBJ2-7; v_call: TRBV28; clone_size: NA; d_call: NA; cdr3_nt: TGTGCCAGCAGTTTATTGTCGGAGCAGGGAATGGAGCAGTACTTC; cdr3_aa: CASSLLSEQGMEQYF
j_call: TRBJ2-2; v_call: TRBV25-1; clone_size: NA; d_call: NA; cdr3_nt: TGTGCCAGCAGTGAAAGTCTTATCGAGAACACCGGGGAGCTGTTTTTT; cdr3_aa: CASSESLIENTGELFF
j_call: TRBJ2-7; v_call: TRBV6-5; clone_size: NA; d_call: NA; cdr3_nt: TGTGCCAGCAGTTACAGCCTAGGTCGTGAGCAGTACTTC; cdr3_aa: CASSYSLGREQYF
j_call: TRBJ2-1; v_call: TRBV6-5; clone_size: NA; d_call: TRBD1; cdr3_nt: TGTGCCAGCAGCCCGGGACAGGGGGTGAATGAGCAGTTCTTC; cdr3_aa: CASSPGQGVNEQFF
j_call: TRBJ1-4; v_call: TRBV7-2; clone_size: NA; d_call: NA; cdr3_nt: TGTGCCAGCAGCTTAAGGTCAGGGTCGGAACTGTTTTTT; cdr3_aa: CASSLRSGSELFF
j_call: TRBJ1-6; v_call: TRBV27; clone_size: NA; d_call: NA; cdr3_nt: TGTGCCAGCAGTTCACACAGGAGGATGGGGTCACCCCTCCACTTT; cdr3_aa: CASSSHRRMGSPLHF
j_call: TRBJ2-5; v_call: TRBV5-4; clone_size: NA; d_call: TRBD2; cdr3_nt: TGTGCCAGCAGCTCCGGGGGGGGGCAAGAGACCCAGTACTTC; cdr3_aa: CASSSGGGQETQYF
j_call: TRBJ1-2; v_call: TRBV5-1; clone_size: NA; d_call: NA; cdr3_nt: TGCGCCAGCAGCTTGGATGCAATTGGACATCCTACCCGAACAGCCGAATATGGCTACACCTTC; cdr3_aa: CASSLDAIGHPTRTAEYGYTF
j_call: TRBJ2-2; v_call: TRBV19; clone_size: NA; d_call: NA; cdr3_nt: TGTGCCAGTAGTATAGTACCCAACACCGGGGAGCTGTTTTTT; cdr3_aa: CASSIVPNTGELFF
j_call: TRBJ1-1; v_call: TRBV28; clone_size: NA; d_call: NA; cdr3_nt: TGTGCCAGCAGTTACGTAAACGCGGGCTCTGAAGCTTTCTTT; cdr3_aa: CASSYVNAGSEAFF
j_call: TRBJ2-7; v_call: TRBV9; clone_size: NA; d_call: NA; cdr3_nt: TGTGCCAGCAGCGTGCACAGGGTCCCCTACGAGCAGTACTTC; cdr3_aa: CASSVHRVPYEQYF
j_call: TRBJ2-7; v_call: TRBV7-2; clone_size: NA; d_call: TRBD1; cdr3_nt: TGTGCCAGCAGCTTAGAAACCGGGACAGGGGTCGGGGAGCAGTACTTC; cdr3_aa: CASSLETGTGVGEQYF
j_call: TRBJ1-1; v_call: TRBV29-1; clone_size: once; d_call: NA; cdr3_nt: TGCAGCGTCCTTTTAGTCATGAACACTGAAGCTTTCTTT; cdr3_aa: CSVLLVMNTEAFF
j_call: TRBJ2-5; v_call: TRBV3-1/TRBV3-2; clone_size: NA; d_call: TRBD2; cdr3_nt: TGTGCCAGCAGCGGGACTAGCGTGTACCAAGAGACCCAGTACTTC; cdr3_aa: CASSGTSVYQETQYF
j_call: TRBJ2-3; v_call: TRBV6-9; clone_size: NA; d_call: NA; cdr3_nt: TGTGCCAGCAGTTACACCGGGGCTAGCACAGATACGCAGTATTTT; cdr3_aa: CASSYTGASTDTQYF
j_call: TRBJ2-1; v_call: TRBV19; clone_size: NA; d_call: TRBD2; cdr3_nt: TGTGCCAGTAGTATCCCATCAACTAGCGGGGGGTCCTACAATGAGCAGTTCTTC; cdr3_aa: CASSIPSTSGGSYNEQFF
j_call: TRBJ1-4; v_call: TRBV11-2; clone_size: NA; d_call: NA; cdr3_nt: TGTGCCAGCAGCTTAGAATTTAATGAAAAACTGTTTTTT; cdr3_aa: CASSLEFNEKLFF
j_call: TRBJ1-1; v_call: TRBV4-2; clone_size: NA; d_call: NA; cdr3_nt: TGTGCCAGCAGCCAAGATCTCCCAAATGAAGCTTTCTTT; cdr3_aa: CASSQDLPNEAFF
j_call: TRBJ2-7; v_call: TRBV18; clone_size: NA; d_call: TRBD2; cdr3_nt: TGTGCCAGCTCACCAAGTGTACTAGCGGGACTCTACGAGCAGTACTTC; cdr3_aa: CASSPSVLAGLYEQYF
j_call: TRBJ2-7; v_call: TRBV27; clone_size: NA; d_call: TRBD1; cdr3_nt: TGTGCCAGGCCTGAGGGACAGCTTGGTTACGAGCAGTACTTC; cdr3_aa: CARPEGQLGYEQYF
j_call: TRBJ2-7; v_call: TRBV11-2; clone_size: once; d_call: TRBD1; cdr3_nt: TGTGCCAGCAGCTCTCCCTTCAGGGGGAACTACGAGCAGTACTTC; cdr3_aa: CASSSPFRGNYEQYF
j_call: TRBJ2-1; v_call: TRBV3-1/TRBV3-2; clone_size: few; d_call: TRBD2; cdr3_nt: TGTGCCAGCAGCCAAGTTTTGATTATTTTTCAGCGGGGGGGCATAGATGAGCAGTTCTTC; cdr3_aa: CASSQVLIIFQRGGIDEQFF
j_call: TRBJ1-1; v_call: TRBV21-1; clone_size: NA; d_call: NA; cdr3_nt: TGTGCCAGCAGCAACCGTTTTAAGGGGGCAATGAAGACTGAAGCTTTCTTT; cdr3_aa: CASSNRFKGAMKTEAFF
j_call: TRBJ1-1; v_call: TRBV6-5; clone_size: NA; d_call: NA; cdr3_nt: TGTGCCAGCAGTCCAAGGGGGGGCACTGAAGCTTTCTTT; cdr3_aa: CASSPRGGTEAFF
j_call: TRBJ1-4; v_call: TRBV19; clone_size: NA; d_call: NA; cdr3_nt: TGTGCCAGTAGTATAATGGGGAATGAAAAACTGTTTTTT; cdr3_aa: CASSIMGNEKLFF
j_call: TRBJ1-2; v_call: TRBV7-8; clone_size: NA; d_call: TRBD1; cdr3_nt: TGTGCCAGCAGCTTAGGCTCCCCAGGGGGGGCCTATGGCTACACCTTC; cdr3_aa: CASSLGSPGGAYGYTF
j_call: TRBJ2-3; v_call: TRBV5-1; clone_size: NA; d_call: TRBD2; cdr3_nt: TGCGCCAGCAGCTTGCGGGGGGTTCGGACAGATACGCAGTATTTT; cdr3_aa: CASSLRGVRTDTQYF
j_call: TRBJ1-5; v_call: TRBV2; clone_size: NA; d_call: TRBD1; cdr3_nt: TGTGCCAGCAGGGGACCGGGACAGGGTTCTTATAGCAATCAGCCCCAGCATTTT; cdr3_aa: CASRGPGQGSYSNQPQHF
j_call: TRBJ2-5; v_call: TRBV24-1; clone_size: NA; d_call: NA; cdr3_nt: TGTGCCACCAGTGGGGGGGGCCGGGAGACCCAGTACTTC; cdr3_aa: CATSGGGRETQYF
j_call: TRBJ2-5; v_call: TRBV6-6; clone_size: once; d_call: NA; cdr3_nt: TGTGCCAGCAGTTACTTCCGGGGAGGCCAAGAGACCCAGTACTTC; cdr3_aa: CASSYFRGGQETQYF
j_call: TRBJ2-2; v_call: TRBV4-3; clone_size: NA; d_call: NA; cdr3_nt: TGCGCCAGCAGCCAAGATTCCGGGTTGCCTGGAACCGGGGAGCTGTTTTTT; cdr3_aa: CASSQDSGLPGTGELFF
j_call: TRBJ2-7; v_call: TRBV5-1; clone_size: NA; d_call: NA; cdr3_nt: TGCGCCAGCAGCTTGGATGGCTCCTACGAGCAGTACTTC; cdr3_aa: CASSLDGSYEQYF
j_call: TRBJ2-4; v_call: TRBV4-2; clone_size: NA; d_call: NA; cdr3_nt: TGTGCCAGCAGCCAAGGGGTGGGGGGTTTCATTCAGTACTTC; cdr3_aa: CASSQGVGGFIQYF
j_call: TRBJ1-2; v_call: TRBV21-1; clone_size: NA; d_call: NA; cdr3_nt: TGTGCCAGACCGGGACCTCAGGATGCTTATGGCTACACCTTC; cdr3_aa: CARPGPQDAYGYTF
j_call: TRBJ1-2; v_call: TRBV28; clone_size: NA; d_call: NA; cdr3_nt: TGTGCCAGCAGTTTAGGGAGTGGGAGAGGGGGCTACACCTTC; cdr3_aa: CASSLGSGRGGYTF
j_call: TRBJ2-1; v_call: TRBV27; clone_size: NA; d_call: NA; cdr3_nt: TGTGCCAGCAGTTCGCTGGCACAGTATGGTGAGCAGTTCTTC; cdr3_aa: CASSSLAQYGEQFF
j_call: TRBJ2-7; v_call: TRBV29-1; clone_size: NA; d_call: TRBD1; cdr3_nt: TGCAGCGCCCTACCCTCCGGGACAGGGGACGAGCAGTACTTC; cdr3_aa: CSALPSGTGDEQYF
j_call: TRBJ1-5; v_call: TRBV12-3/TRBV12-4; clone_size: NA; d_call: NA; cdr3_nt: TGTGCCAGCAGGGATAGCAATCAGCCCCAGCATTTT; cdr3_aa: CASRDSNQPQHF
j_call: TRBJ1-5; v_call: TRBV2; clone_size: few; d_call: NA; cdr3_nt: TGTGCCAGCATCACGGACCCCGGGGGCAATCAGCCCCAGCATTTT; cdr3_aa: CASITDPGGNQPQHF
j_call: TRBJ1-1; v_call: TRBV5-1; clone_size: NA; d_call: NA; cdr3_nt: TGCGCCAGCAGCTTGGCAGGGGCGAACACTGAAGCTTTCTTT; cdr3_aa: CASSLAGANTEAFF
j_call: TRBJ1-5; v_call: TRBV28; clone_size: NA; d_call: NA; cdr3_nt: TGTGCCAGCAGTCCAGTTATGAGCAATCAGCCCCAGCATTTT; cdr3_aa: CASSPVMSNQPQHF
j_call: TRBJ2-7; v_call: TRBV29-1; clone_size: NA; d_call: NA; cdr3_nt: TGCAGCGCCGAAGGGAGAAGCTCCTACGAGCAGTACTTC; cdr3_aa: CSAEGRSSYEQYF
j_call: TRBJ2-5; v_call: TRBV7-3; clone_size: NA; d_call: TRBD1; cdr3_nt: TGTGCCAGCAGCTCGGACAGGGAAGAGACCCAGTACTTC; cdr3_aa: CASSSDREETQYF
j_call: TRBJ2-2; v_call: TRBV7-9; clone_size: NA; d_call: NA; cdr3_nt: TGTGCCAGCAGCCCTCCTCTGGTCACCGGGGAGCTGTTTTTT; cdr3_aa: CASSPPLVTGELFF
j_call: TRBJ1-6; v_call: TRBV11-2; clone_size: NA; d_call: NA; cdr3_nt: TGTGCCAGCAGCTTAATTGGGTCGGTAGTTGCCAATTCACCCCTCCACTTT; cdr3_aa: CASSLIGSVVANSPLHF
j_call: TRBJ2-5; v_call: TRBV9; clone_size: NA; d_call: NA; cdr3_nt: TGTGCCAGCAGCGGTCTGGGGACCCAGTACTTC; cdr3_aa: CASSGLGTQYF
j_call: TRBJ2-5; v_call: TRBV7-2; clone_size: NA; d_call: NA; cdr3_nt: TGTGCCAGCAGCTTGTTAGCGCAAGAGACCCAGTACTTC; cdr3_aa: CASSLLAQETQYF